This is a list of T cell receptor beta chains from one sample in a study of shared clonotypes between healthy human individuals. Libraries were prepared by immunoSEQ multiplex PCR; TCRdb keeps only in-frame clonotypes and omits some of them. The table lists some 2,500,000 clones, 93% of them singletons. Specimen: naive CD4+ T cells from PBMCs. These TCRs come from a man younger than 35 in good health. Some clones in this sample may be carry-over from other donors' samples. CDR3s include the opening cysteine and the closing phenylalanine or tryptophan. The D gene is left open where the match is weak. Clone size is given for some rows only: seen once, a few or many times, or a class if the clone is expanded.

clone size	D gene	J gene	CDR3 length	V gene	CDR3 DNA	CDR3 protein
-	-	TRBJ2-2	14	TRBV7-2	TGTGCCAGCAGCTTAGTTCTTTCCCCAGGGGAGCTGTTTTTT	CASSLVLSPGELFF
-	-	TRBJ1-1	14	TRBV5-4	TGTGCCAGCAGCTTGGCGAGGATGAACACTGAAGCTTTCTTT	CASSLARMNTEAFF
-	-	TRBJ1-2	14	TRBV19	TGTGCCAGTAGTATCAGTACTACTAACTATGGCTACACCTTC	CASSISTTNYGYTF
-	-	TRBJ2-7	14	TRBV29-1	TGCAGCGTTGGGAGGGGCGGGACCCCCCGCGAGCAGTACTTC	CSVGRGGTPREQYF
-	TRBD1	TRBJ1-5	13	TRBV5-6	TGTGCCAGCAGCTTGACAGGGGATCAGCCCCAGCATTTT	CASSLTGDQPQHF
-	TRBD1	TRBJ1-2	17	TRBV28	TGTGCCAGCAGTCAGAGACAGGGGGCGCGAGGACTCCGGGGCTACACCTTC	CASSQRQGARGLRGYTF
-	-	TRBJ2-1	12	TRBV15	TGTGCCACCAGCCCGTCTGTATGGGAGCAGTTCTTC	CATSPSVWEQFF
few	-	TRBJ1-1	11	TRBV20-1	TGCAGTGCTAGCATCAACACTGAAGCTTTCTTT	CSASINTEAFF
-	-	TRBJ2-5	15	TRBV7-2	TGTGCCAGCAGCTTACGGGGTCTCGAGGGGGTGACCCAGTACTTC	CASSLRGLEGVTQYF
-	TRBD2	TRBJ2-1	19	TRBV7-9	TGTGCCAGCAGGGGCGCCGGGACTAGCGGAGGGAGCTCCTACAATGAGCAGTTCTTC	CASRGAGTSGGSSYNEQFF
-	-	TRBJ1-5	13	TRBV5-1	TGCGCCAGCAGCTTTGGGGACACTCAGCCCCAGCATTTT	CASSFGDTQPQHF
-	-	TRBJ2-3	14	TRBV5-1	TGCGCCAGCAGCGCAGGGGATAGCACAGATACGCAGTATTTT	CASSAGDSTDTQYF
few	-	TRBJ1-5	14	TRBV9	TGTGCCAGCAGCGTAGAAGGGTTGGATCAGCCCCAGCATTTT	CASSVEGLDQPQHF
few	-	TRBJ1-4	14	TRBV7-2	TGTGCCAGCACCCGGGGGGCAGGAGGTGAAAAACTGTTTTTT	CASTRGAGGEKLFF
-	TRBD1	TRBJ2-2	17	TRBV10-3	TGTGCCATCAGTGCCGCGGGACAGGGGTCCCCCACCGGGGAGCTGTTTTTT	CAISAAGQGSPTGELFF
-	TRBD2	TRBJ2-5	16	TRBV7-9	TGTGCCAGCAGCTTAGCGAGGCTAGCGGTCGAGAAGACCCAGTACTTC	CASSLARLAVEKTQYF
-	TRBD1	TRBJ1-6	17	TRBV30	TGTGCCTGGAGTGTCAGGACAGGGGGTCGAATAGGCTCACCCCTCCACTTT	CAWSVRTGGRIGSPLHF
-	-	TRBJ1-6	12	TRBV27	TGTGCCAGCAGTCGCTGGAATTCACCCCTCCACTTT	CASSRWNSPLHF
-	TRBD1	TRBJ1-1	15	TRBV6-5	TGTGCCAGCAGTTACTTTGGACAGGGGGCCGCTGAAGCTTTCTTT	CASSYFGQGAAEAFF
once	TRBD1	TRBJ1-1	15	TRBV2	TGTGCCAGCACTCCTCCCGACAGGGCGAACACTGAAGCTTTCTTT	CASTPPDRANTEAFF
-	-	TRBJ2-3	15	TRBV29-1	TGCAGCCTGACCGCACCCAGCGGGAGCACAGATACGCAGTATTTT	CSLTAPSGSTDTQYF
-	TRBD1	TRBJ2-2	18	TRBV27	TGTGCCAGCAGTTTTTTCGGTGGATGGACAGGGACGGTCGGGGAGCTGTTTTTT	CASSFFGGWTGTVGELFF
-	-	TRBJ2-3	15	TRBV9	TGTGCCAGCAGCGTAGTGGGGGGCGCATCAGATACGCAGTATTTT	CASSVVGGASDTQYF
-	-	TRBJ2-1	14	TRBV7-2	TGTGCCAGCAGCCCCCGGGGCGCCTACAATGAGCAGTTCTTC	CASSPRGAYNEQFF
once	TRBD1	TRBJ2-1	14	TRBV29-1	TGCAGCGGGTTCCGGACAGGGAACCTGAATGAGCAGTTCTTC	CSGFRTGNLNEQFF
-	-	TRBJ1-3	15	TRBV2	TGTGCCAGCAGGGATCTTGGGAGACCTGGAAACACCATATATTTT	CASRDLGRPGNTIYF
-	-	TRBJ2-5	13	TRBV29-1	TGCAGCGTTGAAAAGGGAGCCCAAGAGACCCAGTACTTC	CSVEKGAQETQYF
once	TRBD2	TRBJ2-5	15	TRBV7-2	TGTGCCAGCAGCCTCAGCTCAGGGAGGGGAGAGACCCAGTACTTC	CASSLSSGRGETQYF
-	-	TRBJ2-4	16	TRBV21-1	TGTGCCAGCGGGCAGGGGCGTTTTTTAGCCAAAAACATTCAGTACTTC	CASGQGRFLAKNIQYF
-	TRBD2	TRBJ2-1	14	TRBV19	TGTGCCAGTAGTAATGGACTAGTCGGCAATGAGCAGTTCTTC	CASSNGLVGNEQFF
-	-	TRBJ2-2	13	TRBV6-1	TGTGCCAGCAGGAAGGGGATCACCGGGGAGCTGTTTTTT	CASRKGITGELFF
-	-	TRBJ2-7	12	TRBV27	TGTGCCAGCAGTTTTCAAGGGGCCGAGCAGTACTTC	CASSFQGAEQYF
-	-	TRBJ1-1	13	TRBV27	TGTGCCAGCAGTGTAATAGGGGTCACTGAAGCTTTCTTT	CASSVIGVTEAFF
-	-	TRBJ2-4	16	TRBV5-1	TGCGCCAGCAGCCACAACACGGTGCTAGCCAAAAACATTCAGTACTTC	CASSHNTVLAKNIQYF
-	-	TRBJ2-7	14	TRBV28	TGTGCCAGCAGTTTGTACAGGAGGCCTTACGAGCAGTACTTC	CASSLYRRPYEQYF
once	-	TRBJ2-1	9	TRBV3-1/TRBV3-2	TGTGCCAGCAGCCAACATCAGTTCTTC	CASSQHQFF
-	-	TRBJ1-2	16	TRBV28	TGTGCCAGCAGTTTGGCGGGGGTTGATCCGCCCTATGGCTACACCTTC	CASSLAGVDPPYGYTF
-	-	TRBJ2-2	15	TRBV27	TGTGCCAGCAGTTTATCGGTCCGTAACACCGGGGAGCTGTTTTTT	CASSLSVRNTGELFF
-	TRBD1	TRBJ2-1	16	TRBV6-4	TGTGCCAGCAGTGACTCTTACAGGGGAACCTACAATGAGCAGTTCTTC	CASSDSYRGTYNEQFF
-	-	TRBJ2-3	12	TRBV10-3	TGTGCCATCAGTGGCGCGGCAGATACGCAGTATTTT	CAISGAADTQYF
few	-	TRBJ1-1	14	TRBV7-9	TGTGCCAGCAGCTTAGCGGGGCCGGGCACTGAAGCTTTCTTT	CASSLAGPGTEAFF
-	TRBD1	TRBJ1-4	13	TRBV29-1	TGCAGCGTTGGGGACAGGAGAAATGAAAAACTGTTTTTT	CSVGDRRNEKLFF
-	-	TRBJ2-1	16	TRBV4-3	TGCGCCAGCAGCCAAGAGTTTGCAGTCCGGCCTAATGAGCAGTTCTTC	CASSQEFAVRPNEQFF
-	-	TRBJ1-4	16	TRBV7-8	TGTGCCAGCAGCCTGAGCTACATAACAACTAATGAAAAACTGTTTTTT	CASSLSYITTNEKLFF